This TCR beta chain was recovered during a study of cytomegalovirus exposure and HLA in healthy donors. Study outcomes and limitations: A later analysis revealed that TCR association rates differed between HLA loci, peaking at DRB1 and bottoming out at HLA-C.

The CDR3 totals 14 residues. Germline V CDR1 and CDR2: ENHRY, SYGVKD. The V end lost 3 bases, the J end lost 0 bases, and 9 bases lay between the germline ends. Note on this clone: Its target is not known.

The PCR employed 60 Vbeta primers together with 13 Jbeta primers. Sequenced by immunoSEQ multiplex PCR; TCRdb stores in-frame clones only, minus some. Of about 180,000 clones in the sample, about 85% were seen once. The sequencing input was PBMCs. This chain connects TRBV10-3 to TRBJ2-7; no reliable D call. The sequence was obtained from a girl aged 5-17 years in good health and CMV-seropositive. The CDR3 DNA reads TGTGCCATCAGTGACCCCCTGAGCTCCTACGAGCAGTACTTC. Protein sequence: CAISDPLSSYEQYF.